These 9 T cell receptor beta chains originate from one sample sequenced in a study of T cells in Graves' hyperthyroidism and ophthalmopathy. Regions amplified from RNA transcripts were the TCR beta CDR3 regions. In the first-round RT-PCR of the TCR CDR3, the HTBI primer set was used. MiXCR, run by TCRdb on the multiplex PCR reads, gives a single entry per CDR3 protein. This sample has 250,000 to 300,000 distinct CDR3 sequences, with roughly 15% found just once. Specimen: blood. The origin of the receptors is a woman aged 45-60 years with Graves' hyperthyroidism that later progressed to Graves' ophthalmopathy.

This clonotype occurred many times. This chain links TRBV5-1 with TRBJ1-2; D may be TRBD1 (6 bases). Germline-derived CDR1 and CDR2 are SGHRS and YFSETQ. The V and J ends lost 0 bases and 5 bases respectively, with 14 bases between them. CDR3 length: 15 residues. This CDR3 reads CASSLGQGIMYGYTF. CDR3 coding DNA: TGCGCCAGCAGCTTGGGGCAGGGGATAATGTATGGCTACACCTTC.

This clonotype was seen at least ten times. This sequence joins TRBV6-2 or TRBV6-3 and TRBJ2-7; no clear D gene. The germline V and J ends were trimmed by 5 bases and 0 bases, with 11 bases remaining between them. This CDR3 is built from 14 residues. CDR1 is MNHEY, CDR2 SVGEGT, per germline. CDR3 bases: TGTGCCAGCAGTCAAACGGGCCCCTCCTACGAGCAGTACTTC. Translation: CASSQTGPSYEQYF.

The V call is TRBV20-1, the J call TRBJ1-5; D is ambiguous. Per the germline V gene, CDR1 is DFQATT and CDR2 is SNEGSKA (reference sequence). Deletions cut 3 bases from V and 0 bases from J, with 9 bases between. The CDR3 extends over 14 amino acids. CDR3 coding DNA: TGCAGTGCTAGTGGAATCTATAGCAATCAGCCCCAGCATTTT. This gives the protein CSASGIYSNQPQHF.

This clonotype was detected ten times or more. This chain uses TRBV28 with TRBJ1-2; D remains ambiguous. With 6 bases removed from V and 1 base from J, the gap between germline ends came to 18 bases. Germline CDR1 and CDR2: MDHEN and SYDVKM. The CDR3 loop spans 16 amino acids. CDR3 DNA: TGTGCCAGCAGGCCAACATTCTTAACCATTAACTATGGCTACACCTTC. It codes for CASRPTFLTINYGYTF.

This clonotype showed up many times. The chain has TRBV28 and TRBJ2-1, with 9 nucleotides matching TRBD1. Per the germline V gene, CDR1 is MDHEN and CDR2 is SYDVKM. V gave up 2 bases and J gave up 7 bases; unmatched junction bases: 9. This CDR3 region has 16 residues. CDR3 amino acids: CASSLPGQGNFNEQFF. The CDR3 DNA reads as TGTGCCAGCAGTTTACCAGGACAGGGGAATTTTAATGAGCAGTTCTTC.

The chain is built from TRBV3-1 and TRBJ2-1; 7 bases line up with TRBD1. V trimming: 0 bases; J trimming: 8 bases; junction bases outside the gene matches: 10. CDR1 and CDR2 (germline): LGHDT, YNNKEL (reference sequence). This CDR3 has 16 residues. The CDR3 sequence is CASSQDLARGMDEQFF. DNA of the CDR3: TGTGCCAGCAGCCAAGATCTTGCCAGGGGGATGGATGAGCAGTTCTTC.

With regard to this clonotype: A much larger clone lies one base from this, so it may be a read error. The chain employs TRBV7-8 and TRBJ2-7; 9 bases map to TRBD1. The CDR3 consists of 14 residues. CDR1 and CDR2 from the germline V gene are SGHVS and FQNEAQ. V shed 3 bases, J shed 3 bases, and the junction held 3 bases outside the gene matches. The CDR3: CASSFPGQGYEQYF. Written as DNA, the CDR3 is TGTGCCAGCAGCTTCCCGGGACAGGGCTACGAGCAGTACTTC. The whole variable domain, remainder taken from reference TRBV7-8 and TRBJ2-7, is GAGVSQSPRYKVAKRGQDVALRCDPISGHVSLFWYQQALGQGPEFLTYFQNEAQLDKSGLPSDRFFAERPEGSVSTLKIQRTQQEDSAVYLCASSFPGQGYEQYFGPGTRLTVT.

This clonotype has more than one count but fewer than ten. The chain combines TRBV9 with TRBJ2-1; D gene ambiguous. This CDR3 has 16 amino acids. Trimming left V 4 bases short and J 3 bases short, with 17 bases between. Germline lookup yields CDR1 SGDLS and CDR2 YYNGEE. The CDR3 sequence: CASSTGLGRIYNEQFF. The CDR3 DNA sequence: TGTGCCAGCAGCACCGGTCTAGGGCGGATCTACAATGAGCAGTTCTTC.

This clonotype came up many times. This chain joins TRBV15 and TRBJ1-6; maybe TRBD1 (6 bases). V lost 5 bases, J lost 9 bases, and 14 bases lay in between. The CDR3 has 14 residues. Per germline, CDR1 LNHNV and CDR2 YYDKDF (reference sequence). In DNA form, the CDR3 reads TGTGCCACCAGCTTTCCAGGGGTCGTTTCACCCCTCCACTTT. Encoded protein: CATSFPGVVSPLHF.